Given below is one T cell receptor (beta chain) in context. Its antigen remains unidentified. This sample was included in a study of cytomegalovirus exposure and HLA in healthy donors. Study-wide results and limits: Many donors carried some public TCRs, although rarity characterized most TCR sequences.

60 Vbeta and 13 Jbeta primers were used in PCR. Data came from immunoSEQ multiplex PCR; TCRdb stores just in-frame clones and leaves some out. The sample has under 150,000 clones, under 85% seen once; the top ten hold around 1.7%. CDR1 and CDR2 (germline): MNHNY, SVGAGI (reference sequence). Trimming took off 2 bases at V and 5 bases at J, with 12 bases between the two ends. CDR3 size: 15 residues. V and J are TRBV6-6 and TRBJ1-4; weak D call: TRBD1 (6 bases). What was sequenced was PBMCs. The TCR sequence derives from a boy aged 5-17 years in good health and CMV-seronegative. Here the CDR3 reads CASSYQDRLNEKLFF. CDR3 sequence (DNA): TGTGCCAGCAGTTACCAGGACAGACTAAATGAAAAACTGTTTTTT.